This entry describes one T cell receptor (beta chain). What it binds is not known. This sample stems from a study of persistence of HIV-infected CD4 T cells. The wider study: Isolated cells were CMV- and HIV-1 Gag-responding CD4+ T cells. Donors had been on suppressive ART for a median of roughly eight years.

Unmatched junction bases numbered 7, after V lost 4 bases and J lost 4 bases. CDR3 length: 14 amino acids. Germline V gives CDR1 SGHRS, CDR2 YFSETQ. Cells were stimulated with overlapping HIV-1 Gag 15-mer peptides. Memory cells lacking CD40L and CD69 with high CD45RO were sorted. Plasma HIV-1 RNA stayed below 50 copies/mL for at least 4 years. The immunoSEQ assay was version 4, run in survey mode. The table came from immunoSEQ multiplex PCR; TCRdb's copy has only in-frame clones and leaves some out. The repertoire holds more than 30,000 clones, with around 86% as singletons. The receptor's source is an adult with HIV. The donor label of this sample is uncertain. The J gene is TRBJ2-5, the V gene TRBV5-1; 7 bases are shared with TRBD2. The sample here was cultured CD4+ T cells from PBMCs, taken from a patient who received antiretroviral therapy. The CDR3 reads CASSVGGVRETQYF. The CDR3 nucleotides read TGCGCCAGCAGCGTGGGGGGGGTCAGAGAGACCCAGTACTTC.